This TCR beta chain was captured by sequencing in a study of human T cells and chemical hapten exposure. Across the study: Small discrepancies in pooled library volume mainly accounted for the varying TCR yields per sample.

Germline V lookup: CDR1 DFQATT, CDR2 SNEGSKA (reference sequence). This CDR3 spans 13 amino acids. V trimming: 5 bases; J trimming: 9 bases; junction bases outside the gene matches: 7. TCRdb re-called the RACE reads through MiXCR, storing one row per CDR3 protein. The table records about 120,000 distinct CDR3 sequences, about 12% of them present only once. This clonotype was seen ten or more times. Its cognate antigen is unknown. Findings of the study overall: Expanded TCRs showed more large CDR3 clusters than pre-sensitization or healthy control sets.

Noted time point: patch test 1, 2 weeks after DPC sensitization. Treatment indicated: therapeutic diphenylcyclopropenone sensitization with weekly scalp DPC. People who gave samples had alopecia, were 18 to 70 years old, and were suitable for DPC. The TCR comes from a woman aged 45-65 years with alopecia areata. Some clones in this sample may be carry-over from other donors' samples. V and J are TRBV20-1 and TRBJ2-1, with TRBD2 identical over 10 bases. The input for sequencing was whole blood, taken in connection with sensitization to the hapten diphenylcyclopropenone (DPC). In DNA form, the CDR3 reads TGCAGTGCTCCAAGGACTAGCGGCACTGAGCAGTTCTTC. Protein: CSAPRTSGTEQFF.